Listed below are T cell receptor beta chains from one sample, sequenced in a study of shared clonotypes between healthy human individuals. Only in-frame clones appear in the TCRdb table, and some are missing; sequencing was by immunoSEQ multiplex PCR. Of fewer than 600,000 clones in the sample, around 77% are singletons; the top ten hold more than 10%. Sequenced input: PBMCs. The receptors derive from a middle-aged woman in good health. Some clones in this sample may be carry-over from other donors' samples. Both conserved end residues are part of each CDR3. Fields, in order: D gene, clone size, J gene, V gene, CDR3 protein, CDR3 DNA. D genes are given only for firm matches. Clone sizes are given selectively: once, few, many, or a class where the clone is expanded.

>-|-|TRBJ2-2|TRBV7-7
CASSSEENTGELFF
TGTGCCAGCAGCTCGGAAGAGAACACCGGGGAGCTGTTTTTT
>TRBD1|-|TRBJ1-2|TRBV7-9
CASSTWDSPHYGYTF
TGTGCCAGCAGCACTTGGGACAGCCCACACTATGGCTACACCTTC
>TRBD1|-|TRBJ1-2|TRBV19
CASKRVGQGNYGYTF
TGTGCCAGTAAAAGAGTGGGACAGGGGAACTATGGCTACACCTTC
>TRBD2|-|TRBJ2-7|TRBV7-2
CASSRGGATSGSDEQYF
TGTGCCAGCAGCAGGGGAGGGGCGACTAGCGGGAGTGACGAGCAGTACTTC
>-|-|TRBJ1-2|TRBV7-8
CASSLSADRYSYTF
TGTGCCAGCAGCTTATCGGCTGATCGCTATAGCTACACCTTC
>-|many|TRBJ1-1|TRBV4-3
CASSRHRMNTEAFF
TGCGCCAGCAGCCGGCACCGCATGAACACTGAAGCTTTCTTT
>-|-|TRBJ1-2|TRBV11-2
CASSSDPLDGYTF
TGTGCCAGCAGTTCGGACCCTCTCGATGGCTACACCTTC
>-|-|TRBJ1-6|TRBV18
CASSRDSNSPLHF
TGTGCCAGCTCACGAGACAGTAATTCACCCCTCCACTTT
>-|once|TRBJ2-1|TRBV9
CASSVGHGNEQFF
TGTGCCAGCAGCGTGGGACACGGCAATGAGCAGTTCTTC
>-|few|TRBJ2-1|TRBV4-1
CASSHGTGANNEQFF
TGCGCCAGCAGCCACGGGACGGGAGCGAACAATGAGCAGTTCTTC
>-|-|TRBJ1-3|TRBV4-1
CASSQPDTSGNTIYF
TGCGCCAGCAGCCAACCAGACACCTCTGGAAACACCATATATTTT
>-|-|TRBJ2-2|TRBV6-5
CASSYDTGELFF
TGTGCCAGCAGTTATGATACCGGGGAGCTGTTTTTT
>TRBD2|-|TRBJ2-5|TRBV7-2
CASSYRSGTSGSETQYF
TGTGCCAGCAGCTACCGCTCCGGGACTAGCGGGAGTGAGACCCAGTACTTC
>TRBD1|-|TRBJ1-5|TRBV19
CASSSQGAQPQHF
TGTGCCAGTAGTAGTCAGGGGGCTCAGCCCCAGCATTTT
>-|-|TRBJ2-5|TRBV7-8
CASSPPEASPETQYF
TGTGCCAGCAGCCCCCCAGAGGCTAGCCCCGAGACCCAGTACTTC
>-|-|TRBJ1-3|TRBV9
CASSVVDGGFSGNTIYF
TGTGCCAGCAGCGTAGTTGATGGCGGATTCTCTGGAAACACCATATATTTT
>-|few|TRBJ2-3|TRBV4-2
CASSQDIAGSADTQYF
TGTGCCAGCAGCCAAGATATTGCAGGGTCCGCAGATACGCAGTATTTT
>-|-|TRBJ1-5|TRBV19
CASSISGWQPQHF
TGTGCCAGTAGTATTTCGGGATGGCAGCCCCAGCATTTT
>-|-|TRBJ2-7|TRBV29-1
CSVERDGGTYEQYF
TGCAGCGTTGAGAGGGACGGAGGAACCTACGAGCAGTACTTC
>-|many|TRBJ1-2|TRBV28
CASSLGGGNYGYTF
TGTGCCAGCAGTTTAGGGGGCGGCAACTATGGCTACACCTTC
>TRBD2|-|TRBJ2-7|TRBV7-2
CASSAGLAGAEQYF
TGTGCCAGCAGCGCTGGACTAGCGGGAGCCGAGCAGTACTTC
>-|few|TRBJ2-5|TRBV10-1
CASSEGLQETQYF
TGCGCCAGCAGTGAGGGGCTCCAGGAGACCCAGTACTTC
>TRBD1|-|TRBJ1-1|TRBV28
CASSSTGTSTEAFF
TGTGCCAGCAGTTCGACAGGGACTAGCACTGAAGCTTTCTTT
>-|-|TRBJ2-1|TRBV11-2
CASSRVQVGEQFF
TGTGCCAGCAGCCGAGTACAGGTCGGGGAGCAGTTCTTC
>TRBD2|-|TRBJ2-1|TRBV6-1
CASSEFTSGYNEQFF
TGTGCCAGCAGTGAATTCACTAGCGGCTACAATGAGCAGTTCTTC
>TRBD1|once|TRBJ1-1|TRBV29-1
CSVGGRQGADTEAFF
TGCAGCGTTGGGGGCAGACAGGGGGCGGACACTGAAGCTTTCTTT
>-|-|TRBJ2-3|TRBV2
CASSDRADTQYF
TGTGCCAGCAGTGATAGGGCAGATACGCAGTATTTT
>-|-|TRBJ2-7|TRBV10-3
CAIRDWKPPTLGEQYF
TGTGCCATCAGGGACTGGAAACCCCCAACCCTTGGCGAGCAGTACTTC
>-|-|TRBJ2-7|TRBV7-2
CASSLLRGGNYEQYF
TGTGCCAGCAGCTTACTTCGAGGGGGGAACTACGAGCAGTACTTC
>-|-|TRBJ2-3|TRBV7-9
CASSLGLGSSTDTQYF
TGTGCCAGCAGCTTAGGGCTGGGGTCCTCTACAGATACGCAGTATTTT
>-|many|TRBJ2-3|TRBV5-1
CASSFAESTDTQYF
TGCGCCAGCAGCTTCGCGGAGAGCACAGATACGCAGTATTTT
>TRBD1|-|TRBJ2-5|TRBV7-9
CASTLRDRGSQSKTQYF
TGTGCCAGCACCCTCCGGGACAGGGGGTCCCAATCCAAGACCCAGTACTTC
>-|-|TRBJ2-7|TRBV6-1
CASSDRYEQYF
TGTGCCAGCAGTGATAGGTACGAGCAGTACTTC
>-|once|TRBJ2-7|TRBV6-5
CASSYSGGATYEQYF
TGTGCCAGCAGTTACTCGGGGGGCGCAACCTACGAGCAGTACTTC
>TRBD2|-|TRBJ2-1|TRBV28
CASSSPAGGKINEQFF
TGTGCCAGCAGTTCTCCAGCGGGAGGGAAGATCAATGAGCAGTTCTTC
>-|-|TRBJ2-1|TRBV2
CASSDESGSYNEQFF
TGTGCCAGCAGTGACGAGTCGGGATCCTACAATGAGCAGTTCTTC
>-|few|TRBJ2-7|TRBV13
CASSLERGHEQYF
TGTGCCAGCAGCTTAGAGAGGGGTCACGAGCAGTACTTC
>-|few|TRBJ2-7|TRBV5-1
CASSGPGRAEQYF
TGCGCCAGCAGCGGCCCGGGCAGGGCCGAGCAGTACTTC
>-|-|TRBJ1-5|TRBV7-8
CASSRVGGKSNQPQHF
TGTGCCAGCAGCAGAGTAGGGGGTAAAAGCAATCAGCCCCAGCATTTT
>TRBD2|-|TRBJ2-1|TRBV13
CASSLVQRLAGGSSYNEQFF
TGTGCCAGCAGCTTAGTTCAAAGGTTAGCGGGAGGATCCTCCTACAATGAGCAGTTCTTC
>-|few|TRBJ2-5|TRBV10-2
CASSDPHSGVQETQYF
TGCGCCAGCAGTGACCCTCACAGCGGAGTTCAAGAGACCCAGTACTTC